The 8 T cell receptor beta chains below were found in one sample sequenced in a study of blood T cell repertoires in COVID-19 (dated by TCRdb to about 2020). Libraries were constructed by the immunoSEQ multiplex PCR assay. TCRdb took this table from immuneACCESS and kept in-frame rearrangements with V and J called. Such tables lack part of the clones; where checked against another copy, unresolved V genes explain under half of the gap, and the rest is unexplained. In this sample the table shows about 220,000 clones, roughly four fifths of which occur a single time. The ten biggest clones cover over 4% of the sample. Sequenced: peripheral blood. These receptors all come from a woman in her sixties or seventies with COVID-19, enrolled during active disease.

The chain is built from TRBV3-1 (or the pseudogene TRBV3-2) and TRBJ1-3; D perhaps matches TRBD1 (5 bases). The CDR3 is 14 residues long. CDR1 LGHDT and CDR2 YNNKEL come from the germline V gene (reference sequence). Trimming took 5 bases from V and 3 from J, leaving 11 bases between them. This chain's CDR3 is CASSEGAGGNTIYF. The CDR3 region has the DNA TGTGCCAGCAGCGAAGGGGCAGGTGGAAACACCATATATTTT.

The rearrangement links TRBV1 to TRBJ2-3; the D call of TRBD2 is as the table states it, not checked on the DNA. TRBV1 is labeled a pseudogene. CDR3 length equals 15 residues. This chain's CDR3 is CTSSRRLAATDTQYF. CDR3 in DNA: TGCACCAGCAGCCGTAGACTAGCGGCCACAGATACGCAGTATTTT.

The V gene is TRBV4-3, the J gene TRBJ2-1, with D possibly matching TRBD2 (5 bases). From germline, CDR1 is LGHNA and CDR2 YSLEER. The V and J ends lost 0 bases and 9 bases respectively, with 9 bases between them. This CDR3 spans 13 amino acids. CDR3 region: CASSQDGLSEQFF. In nucleotides, the CDR3 is TGCGCCAGCAGCCAAGATGGACTCTCTGAGCAGTTCTTC.

This clone was counted only a few times. The chain links TRBV5-5 to TRBJ1-2, with 7 bases aligning to TRBD1. Germline CDR1 SGHKS, CDR2 YYEKEE (reference sequence). V shed 4 bases, J shed 8 bases, and the junction held 8 bases outside the gene matches. The length of the CDR3 is 13 residues. Written as DNA, the CDR3 is TGTGCCAGCAGCCTTACAGGGGTTGAGGGCTACACCTTC. Translated, it gives CASSLTGVEGYTF.

This chain links TRBV7-9 with TRBJ1-2; 8 nucleotides line up with TRBD1. Germline assignment: CDR1 SEHNR and CDR2 FQNEAQ (reference sequence). The CDR3 is 15 amino acids. Trimming removed 4 bases from V and 5 bases from J; junction bases left unmatched: 9. The CDR3 loop reads CASSSPTGEWYGYTF. CDR3 bases: TGTGCCAGCAGCTCTCCGACAGGGGAGTGGTATGGCTACACCTTC.

J is TRBJ2-2 and V is TRBV2, with D possibly TRBD1 on 6 matching bases. The CDR3 spans 13 residues. Germline V gene data show CDR1 as SNHLY and CDR2 as FYNNEI. V was clipped by 7 bases and J by 7 bases, with 13 bases between them. The CDR3 sequence is CASNYRVSGELFF. CDR3 nucleotide sequence: TGTGCCAGCAATTACAGGGTTAGCGGGGAGCTGTTTTTT.

V gene TRBV7-9 combines with J gene TRBJ1-1; 8 bases line up with TRBD1. The CDR3 sequence is 16 residues long. In germline, CDR1 is SEHNR, CDR2 FQNEAQ (reference sequence). J was trimmed by 1 base and V by 3 bases; bases with no gene match: 7. The CDR3 loop is CASSFLTGQGNTEAFF. The CDR3 DNA reads TGTGCCAGCAGCTTCCTTACTGGACAGGGGAACACTGAAGCTTTCTTT.

The chain joins TRBV11-1 to TRBJ2-1, with a possible D match to TRBD2 (5 bases). Germline V gene lookup returns CDR1 SGHAT and CDR2 FQDESV (reference sequence). V gave up 2 bases and J gave up 1 base, with 9 bases separating them. The CDR3 is 15 amino acids. The DNA for the CDR3 is TGTGCCAGCAGCTTAAACGGGATATCCTACAATGAGCAGTTCTTC. Protein: CASSLNGISYNEQFF.